This record concerns one TCR beta chain sequence. No antigen is known for it. Conventional CD4+ T cells were sorted from blood as CD25-low CD127-high cells. This sample is drawn from a study of regulatory and conventional T cells in RAG deficiency. Study findings and constraints: Control T-cell subsets had markedly higher Shannon entropy and lower Simpson indices than RAG-deficient patients. Omenn syndrome and CID/AS patients had roughly 100-fold fewer unique Treg TCR beta sequences, versus approximately 9.8-fold elsewhere.

TCRdb's table, derived via immunoSEQ multiplex PCR, lists solely in-frame clones and lacks some. Among about 30,000 clones, roughly 96% were seen once, and the ten largest hold under 0.45%. This CDR3 region has 13 residues. Unmatched junction bases numbered 8, after V lost 7 bases and J lost 7 bases. Germline-derived CDR1 and CDR2 are SGHAT and FQNNGV. In addition, the sample was reused for a study of regulatory T cells. As that study records: The primer mix had 52 TRBV and 13 TRBJ primers.

The clonotype was recovered from a human donor in good health. This chain joins TRBV11-2 and TRBJ2-7, with 9 bases matching TRBD1. Specimen: CD25- CD4+ T cells sorted from blood. CDR3 DNA: TGTGCCAGCACTCCACAGGGGGCGGGAGAGCAGTACTTC. Amino acid sequence: CASTPQGAGEQYF. Using reference TRBV11-2 and TRBJ2-7 for the parts outside the CDR3, the full variable domain is EAGVAQSPRYKIIEKRQSVAFWCNPISGHATLYWYQQILGQGPKLLIQFQNNGVVDDSQLPKDRFSAERLKGVDSTLKIQPAKLEDSAVYLCASTPQGAGEQYFGPGTRLTVT.